One and the same sample provided the 10 T cell receptor beta chains below, sequenced in a study of T cells in localized non-small cell lung cancer. Sequencing used immunoSEQ multiplex PCR; TCRdb keeps in-frame clones, though not all of them. The sample carries 65,000 or so clones, about four fifths recorded once. The starting material was PBMCs, obtained before any cancer treatment. Receptors were obtained from a man aged 40 to 69 with stage II lung adenocarcinoma.

The rearrangement links TRBV9 to TRBJ1-5, with D tentatively TRBD1 (6 bases). The V gene lost 7 bases and the J gene lost 6 bases, with 14 bases spanning the gap. This CDR3 spans 13 amino acids. Germline CDR1 reads SGDLS; CDR2 reads YYNGEE. CDR3 nucleotides: TGTGCCAGCCCCTTAGGGGGGACTCAGCCCCAGCATTTT. It translates to CASPLGGTQPQHF. Together with reference TRBV9 and TRBJ1-5, the CDR3 gives the full variable domain: DSGVTQTPKHLITATGQRVTLRCSPRSGDLSVYWYQQSLDQGLQFLIQYYNGEERAKGNILERFSAQQFPDLHSELNLSSLELGDSALYFCASPLGGTQPQHFGDGTRLSIL.

The J gene is TRBJ1-5, the V gene TRBV6-1, with unresolved D. From germline, CDR1 is MNHNS and CDR2 SASEGT. The CDR3 length is 15 residues. V was pared by 2 bases and J by 7 bases, with 15 bases between. The chain's CDR3 is CASSEQWGVGQPQHF. The CDR3 nucleotides are TGTGCCAGCAGTGAACAGTGGGGTGTGGGGCAGCCCCAGCATTTT.

The chain employs TRBV6-1 and TRBJ1-5; TRBD1 agrees at 10 bases. This CDR3 is 14 amino acids long. Trimming cost V 4 bases and J 5 bases; bases outside gene matches: 2. The germline CDR1 and CDR2 sequences are MNHNS and SASEGT. CDR3 in amino acids: CASSVGTGDQPQHF. Here the CDR3 DNA reads TGTGCCAGCAGTGTAGGGACAGGGGATCAGCCCCAGCATTTT.

This clone was counted a few times. The chain has TRBV7-8 and TRBJ2-2; D possibly corresponds to TRBD1 (6 bases). This CDR3 comprises 15 residues. V shed 4 bases and J shed 5 bases, with 14 bases lying between them. Germline V gene data show CDR1 as SGHVS and CDR2 as FQNEAQ. CDR3 sequence reads: CASSSEFRGTGELFF. CDR3 bases: TGTGCCAGCAGCTCCGAATTCAGGGGTACCGGGGAGCTGTTTTTT.

The chain is built from TRBV28 and TRBJ2-1; TRBD2 agrees at 11 bases. The junction had 4 bases not matched to a gene; V was cut back by 5 bases and J by 10 bases. Germline CDR1 reads MDHEN; CDR2 reads SYDVKM. The CDR3 is made up of 13 amino acids. The CDR3 DNA sequence: TGTGCCAGCAGTCGACTAGCGGGGCTAGAGCAGTTCTTC. Translation gives CASSRLAGLEQFF.

V is TRBV11-2 and J is TRBJ1-5; D remains unclear. Trimming left V 5 bases short and J 5 bases short, with 16 bases between. The CDR3 sequence is 15 residues long. The germline gives CDR1 SGHAT, CDR2 FQNNGV. The CDR3 DNA follows: TGTGCCAGCAGCCAAGAAAGGCAGTTATATCAGCCCCAGCATTTT. Its protein product is CASSQERQLYQPQHF.

The V gene is TRBV5-1, the J gene TRBJ2-1, with 8 bases fitting TRBD2. Germline trimming cut 1 base from V and 5 bases from J; bases unmatched to any gene: 5. Germline lookup yields CDR1 SGHRS and CDR2 YFSETQ. This CDR3 comprises 15 residues. Here the CDR3 reads CASSLTAGGHNEQFF. CDR3 bases: TGCGCCAGCAGCTTGACGGCGGGAGGCCACAATGAGCAGTTCTTC. Full variable domain (outside the CDR3, taken from reference TRBV5-1 and TRBJ2-1): KAGVTQTPRYLIKTRGQQVTLSCSPISGHRSVSWYQQTPGQGLQFLFEYFSETQRNKGNFPGRFSGRQFSNSRSEMNVSTLELGDSALYLCASSLTAGGHNEQFFGPGTRLTVL.

This chain links TRBV7-9 with TRBJ2-2; no reliable D call. Germline CDR1 reads SEHNR; CDR2 reads FQNEAQ (reference sequence). CDR3 length equals 15 residues. Between the trimmed V and J ends, which lost 2 bases and 2 bases, there was a span of 9 bases. As DNA, the CDR3 is TGTGCCAGCAGCTTATCCTCAGGCAACACCGGGGAGCTGTTTTTT. It yields the protein CASSLSSGNTGELFF.

The sample holds a few counts of this clone. The chain combines TRBV7-3 with TRBJ2-5; 10 nucleotides align to TRBD1. Germline V CDR1 and CDR2: SGHTA, FQGTGA. Unmatched junction bases numbered 10, after V lost 11 bases and J lost 7 bases. This CDR3 spans 13 amino acids. CDR3 coding DNA: TGTGCCGGTTACCGGGACAGGGGATCGACCCAGTACTTC. Translating it yields CAGYRDRGSTQYF.

The V and J genes are TRBV15 and TRBJ2-3; possible D gene TRBD2, 5 bases. Trimming left V 5 bases short and J 0 bases short, with 12 bases between. Per germline, CDR1 LNHNV and CDR2 YYDKDF (reference sequence). This CDR3 has 15 amino acids. The CDR3, as DNA: TGTGCCACCAGCGAGGGATTTACTAGCACAGATACGCAGTATTTT. Protein: CATSEGFTSTDTQYF. The full variable domain, with the rest looked up from reference TRBV15 and TRBJ2-3, is DAMVIQNPRYQVTQFGKPVTLSCSQTLNHNVMYWYQQKSSQAPKLLFHYYDKDFNNEADTPDNFQSRRPNTSFCFLDIRSPGLGDTAMYLCATSEGFTSTDTQYFGPGTRLTVL.